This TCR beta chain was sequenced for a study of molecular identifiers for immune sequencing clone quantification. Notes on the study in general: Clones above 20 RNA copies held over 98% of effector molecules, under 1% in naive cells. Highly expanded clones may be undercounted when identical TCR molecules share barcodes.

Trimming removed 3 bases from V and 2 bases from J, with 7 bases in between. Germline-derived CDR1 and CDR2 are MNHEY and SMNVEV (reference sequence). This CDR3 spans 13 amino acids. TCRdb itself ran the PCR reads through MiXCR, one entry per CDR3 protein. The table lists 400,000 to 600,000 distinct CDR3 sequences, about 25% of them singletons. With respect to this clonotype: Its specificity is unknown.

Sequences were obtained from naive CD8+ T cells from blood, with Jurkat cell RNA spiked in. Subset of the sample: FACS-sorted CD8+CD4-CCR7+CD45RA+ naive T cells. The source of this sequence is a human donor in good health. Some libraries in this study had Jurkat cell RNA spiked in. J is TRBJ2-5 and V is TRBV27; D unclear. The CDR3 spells CASSLVDQETQYF. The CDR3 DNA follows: TGTGCCAGCAGTTTGGTAGATCAAGAGACCCAGTACTTC.